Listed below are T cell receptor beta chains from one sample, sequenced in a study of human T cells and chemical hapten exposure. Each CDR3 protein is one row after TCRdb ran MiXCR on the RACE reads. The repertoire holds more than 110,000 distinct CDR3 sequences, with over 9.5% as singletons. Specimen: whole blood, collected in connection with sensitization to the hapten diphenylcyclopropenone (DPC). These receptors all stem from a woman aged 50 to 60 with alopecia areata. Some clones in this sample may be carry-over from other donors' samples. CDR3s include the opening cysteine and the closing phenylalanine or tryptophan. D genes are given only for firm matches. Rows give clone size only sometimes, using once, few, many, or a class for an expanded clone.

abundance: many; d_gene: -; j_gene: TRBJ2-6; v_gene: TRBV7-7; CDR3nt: TGTGCTAGCAGTCGCGCGTTTAGCTCTGGGGCCAACGTCCTGACTTTC; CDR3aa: CASSRAFSSGANVLTF
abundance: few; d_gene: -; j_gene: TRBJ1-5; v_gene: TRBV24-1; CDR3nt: TGTGCCACCAGTGGAGGAACCAATAGCAATCAGCCCCAGCATTTT; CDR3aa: CATSGGTNSNQPQHF
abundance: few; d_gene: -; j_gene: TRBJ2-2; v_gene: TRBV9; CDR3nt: TGTGCCAGCAGCGTAACGAGGGACACCGGGGAGCTGTTTTTT; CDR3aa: CASSVTRDTGELFF
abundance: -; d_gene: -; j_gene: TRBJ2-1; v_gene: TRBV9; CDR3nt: TGTGCCAGCAGCGTCCTGACGGGGAGGAACAATGAGCAGTTCTTC; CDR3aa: CASSVLTGRNNEQFF
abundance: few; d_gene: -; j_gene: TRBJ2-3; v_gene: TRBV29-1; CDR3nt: TGCAGCGCGGGCCCCGCGGATACGCAGTATTTT; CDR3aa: CSAGPADTQYF
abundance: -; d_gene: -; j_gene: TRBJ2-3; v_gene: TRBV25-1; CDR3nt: TGTGCCAGCAGTGATATGAGTTCTAGCACAGATACGCAGTATTTT; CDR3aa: CASSDMSSSTDTQYF
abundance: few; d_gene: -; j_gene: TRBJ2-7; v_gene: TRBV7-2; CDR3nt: TGTGCCAGCAGCCTATTCCCCGGGGCCGGGGGCGAGCAGTACTTC; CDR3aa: CASSLFPGAGGEQYF
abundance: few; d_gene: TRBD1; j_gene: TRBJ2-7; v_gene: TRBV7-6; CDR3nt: TGTGCCAGCAGCTTAGCGGGGACAGTACTTTCCTACGAGCAGTACTTC; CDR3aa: CASSLAGTVLSYEQYF
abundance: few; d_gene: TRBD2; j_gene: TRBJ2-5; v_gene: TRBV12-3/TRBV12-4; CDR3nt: TGTGCCAGCAGCCCAGGGCTACGGGAGGTCCAAGAGACCCAGTACTTC; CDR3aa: CASSPGLREVQETQYF
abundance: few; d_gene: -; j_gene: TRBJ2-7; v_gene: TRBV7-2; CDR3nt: TGTGCCAGCACCCCGACTGCCCCCTACGAGCAGTACTTC; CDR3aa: CASTPTAPYEQYF
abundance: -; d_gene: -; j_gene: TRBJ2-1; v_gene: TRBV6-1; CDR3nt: TGTGCCAGCAGTGATGGTCTATACAATGAGCAGTTCTTC; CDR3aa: CASSDGLYNEQFF
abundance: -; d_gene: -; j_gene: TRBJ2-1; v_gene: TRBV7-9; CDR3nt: TGTGCCAGCAGCTTAGCGCTCGGAAGCTCCTACAATGAGCAGTTCTTC; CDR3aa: CASSLALGSSYNEQFF
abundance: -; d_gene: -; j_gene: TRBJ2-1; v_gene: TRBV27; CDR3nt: TGTGCCAGCAGTTTAAACCGGCTAGTCGGTGAGCAGTTCTTC; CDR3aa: CASSLNRLVGEQFF
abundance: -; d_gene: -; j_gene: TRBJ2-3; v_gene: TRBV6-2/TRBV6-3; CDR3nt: TGTGCCAGCACCCAGCGGGGCACAGATACGCAGTATTTT; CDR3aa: CASTQRGTDTQYF